Below, 27 T cell receptor beta chains from the same sample are listed, as sequenced in a study of blood T cell repertoires in COVID-19. Sequenced by immunoSEQ multiplex PCR; TCRdb stores in-frame clones only, minus some. This table holds around 260,000 clones, approximately 90% found once. The specimen was peripheral blood. These receptors were collected from a man aged 18 to 35 with active or convalescent COVID-19.

The gene calls are TRBV7-3 and TRBJ2-1, with 8 bases matching TRBD1. The V gene end was trimmed by 4 bases and the J gene end by 1 base; junction bases not matched to a gene: 3. Germline V gene sequence: CDR1 SGHTA, CDR2 FQGTGA. CDR3 length equals 15 residues. CDR3: CASSYGQGSYNEQFF. In DNA form, the CDR3 reads TGTGCCAGCAGCTACGGACAGGGATCCTACAATGAGCAGTTCTTC.

The CDR3 is CSVVRGFTEAFF. The CDR3 coding sequence is TGCAGCGTTGTCAGGGGGTTTACTGAAGCTTTCTTT. The chain joins TRBV29-1 to TRBJ1-1; 7 positions agree with TRBD1. The CDR3 is made up of 12 amino acids. V gave up 4 bases and J gave up 5 bases; unmatched junction bases: 4. Germline CDR1 SQVTM, CDR2 ANQGSEA.

Remarks on this clone: The same CDR3 can be traced to other DNA sequences in this sample. This rearrangement joins TRBV18 to TRBJ1-5, with 7 bases identical to TRBD1. CDR1 is KGHSH, CDR2 LQKENI, per germline. This CDR3 comprises 19 residues. The V segment lost 3 bases and the J segment 1 base; nucleotides outside the gene matches: 15. The CDR3 protein is CASSPFVLSVGQSNQPQHF. The CDR3 DNA sequence: TGTGCCAGCTCACCGTTTGTTTTGTCCGTGGGACAGAGCAATCAGCCCCAGCATTTT.

In its sample, this clone was seen once. The chain couples TRBV13 to TRBJ2-7; D is unclear. CDR3 length: 14 amino acids. The germline gives CDR1 PRHDT, CDR2 FYEKMQ (reference sequence). V lost 3 bases and J lost 3, with 12 bases in between. CDR3 region: CASSLAGQSYEQYF. In nucleotides, the CDR3 is TGTGCCAGCAGCTTGGCAGGTCAGAGCTACGAGCAGTACTTC.

V is TRBV6-2 or TRBV6-3 and J is TRBJ2-1; 11 nucleotides match TRBD2. The junction had 5 bases not matched to a gene; V was cut back by 6 bases and J by 4 bases. The CDR3 sequence is 15 residues long. The germline CDR1 and CDR2 sequences are MNHEY and SVGEGT. As DNA, the CDR3 is TGTGCCAGCAGCAGGACTAGCGGGTCTTACAATGAGCAGTTCTTC. As protein: CASSRTSGSYNEQFF.

The rearrangement links TRBV19 to TRBJ1-2; tentatively, D is TRBD1 (6 bases). Germline V lookup: CDR1 LNHDA, CDR2 SQIVND (reference sequence). This CDR3 has 13 residues. V dropped 3 bases and J dropped 4 bases, with 9 bases sitting between them. The CDR3 DNA reads as TGTGCCAGTAGTATGGCCAGGGGCTATGGCTACACCTTC. Residues: CASSMARGYGYTF.

The genes are TRBV3-1 (or the pseudogene TRBV3-2) and TRBJ1-6, with 10 positions matching TRBD1. Germline CDR1 LGHDT, CDR2 YNNKEL (reference sequence). V gave up 4 bases and J gave up 6 bases; unmatched junction bases: 0. This CDR3 spans 14 amino acids. CDR3 in amino acids: CASSRDRGNSPLHF. The CDR3 coding sequence is TGTGCCAGCAGCCGGGACAGGGGTAATTCACCCCTCCACTTT.

The chain joins TRBV7-3 to TRBJ2-3, with TRBD2 as a possible D gene (7 bases). V was trimmed by 2 bases and J by 4 bases, leaving 13 bases between them. Per the germline V gene, CDR1 is SGHTA and CDR2 is FQGTGA. The CDR3 contains 15 residues. CDR3 amino acids: CASSLGGGKADTQYF. As DNA, the CDR3 is TGTGCCAGCAGCTTAGGCGGGGGCAAAGCAGATACGCAGTATTTT.

DNA for the CDR3: TGTGCCAGCAGCCAAGAATATAGATTAAGGACAGGCCCATCCTACGAGCAGTACTTC. Amino acids: CASSQEYRLRTGPSYEQYF. The rearrangement links TRBV4-2 to TRBJ2-7; 7 bases agree with TRBD1. The CDR3 loop spans 19 amino acids. Germline values: CDR1 LGHNA, CDR2 YNFKEQ. V lost 0 bases, J lost 1 base, and 15 bases stayed unmatched.

The chain's CDR3 is CASSPGLAGDRDTQYF. The DNA of the CDR3 is TGCGCCAGCAGCCCGGGACTAGCGGGAGATAGGGATACGCAGTATTTT. The rearrangement joins TRBV5-1 to TRBJ2-3; 14 nucleotides align to TRBD2. V was pared by 4 bases and J by 6 bases, with 7 bases of the junction left unmatched. Germline V gene sequence: CDR1 SGHRS, CDR2 YFSETQ. This CDR3 is 16 amino acids long. Based on the CDR3 plus reference TRBV5-1 and TRBJ2-3, the full variable domain is KAGVTQTPRYLIKTRGQQVTLSCSPISGHRSVSWYQQTPGQGLQFLFEYFSETQRNKGNFPGRFSGRQFSNSRSEMNVSTLELGDSALYLCASSPGLAGDRDTQYFGPGTRLTVL.

In its sample, this clone was seen once. This chain links TRBV27 with TRBJ2-7, with a possible D match to TRBD2 (6 bases). Germline lookup yields CDR1 MNHEY and CDR2 SMNVEV (reference sequence). Between the trimmed V and J ends, which lost 3 bases and 5 bases, there was a span of 11 bases. The CDR3 is 13 residues long. In DNA form, the CDR3 reads TGTGCCAGCAGTTTTTCGGGGGTCCACGAGCAGTACTTC. It is translated as CASSFSGVHEQYF.

The chain combines TRBV5-1 with TRBJ2-5; D may be TRBD1 (5 bases). Per the germline V gene, CDR1 is SGHRS and CDR2 is YFSETQ. Between the trimmed V and J ends, which lost 0 bases and 3 bases, there was a span of 9 bases. CDR3 length equals 14 residues. The CDR3 sequence is CASSLGTSKETQYF. CDR3 coding DNA: TGCGCCAGCAGCTTGGGGACATCGAAAGAGACCCAGTACTTC.

The V and J genes are TRBV11-3 and TRBJ1-5, with 7 bases fitting TRBD1. Germline V gives CDR1 SGHNT, CDR2 YENEEA. Germline trimming cut 5 bases from V and 5 bases from J; bases unmatched to any gene: 15. This CDR3 contains 17 residues. This chain's CDR3 is CASSLDHPGTADQPQHF. The CDR3 bases are TGTGCCAGCAGCCTCGATCACCCCGGGACAGCCGATCAGCCCCAGCATTTT.

This chain connects TRBV7-6 to TRBJ1-2; D possibly corresponds to TRBD1 (6 bases). Trimming took off 4 bases at V and 8 bases at J, with 17 bases between the two ends. The length of the CDR3 is 14 residues. Germline V gene lookup returns CDR1 SGHVS and CDR2 FNYEAQ. The CDR3 region is CASSSFRGFLGYTF. DNA of the CDR3: TGTGCCAGCAGCTCGTTCAGGGGATTCTTGGGCTACACCTTC.

The rearrangement links TRBV5-4 to TRBJ2-1; 12 bases are a match to TRBD2. Germline CDR1 is SGHNT and CDR2 is YYREEE (reference sequence). The J segment lost 1 base and the V segment lost 4 bases, leaving 6 bases of the junction unmatched. The CDR3 loop spans 17 amino acids. Here the CDR3 DNA reads TGTGCCAGCAGCGGTCTAGCGGGGGGGATTTCCTACAATGAGCAGTTCTTC. Amino acids: CASSGLAGGISYNEQFF.

The chain links TRBV7-6 to TRBJ1-2; tentative D call: TRBD1 (6 bases). The CDR3 covers 15 residues. Per the germline V gene, CDR1 is SGHVS and CDR2 is FNYEAQ. V dropped 5 bases and J dropped 0 bases, with 13 bases sitting between them. CDR3 in DNA: TGTGCCAGCAGCCCACCGGACAGCGCTAACTATGGCTACACCTTC. This translates into CASSPPDSANYGYTF.

The chain employs TRBV5-1 and TRBJ2-5, with 9 bases lining up with TRBD1. The V segment lost 4 bases and the J segment 5 bases; nucleotides outside the gene matches: 9. Germline loops: CDR1 SGHRS, CDR2 YFSETQ. The length of the CDR3 is 15 residues. CDR3 nucleotide sequence: TGCGCCAGCAGCCATTCTCGGACAGGGGTGGAGACCCAGTACTTC. Protein product: CASSHSRTGVETQYF.

The chain is built from TRBV7-9 and TRBJ2-1, with unresolved D. CDR3 size: 11 residues. Trimming removed 7 bases at V and 5 bases at J, with 6 bases between. Germline CDR1 is SEHNR and CDR2 is FQNEAQ (reference sequence). Here the CDR3 DNA reads TGTGCCAGCACCACCAACAATGAGCAGTTCTTC. Translating gives CASTTNNEQFF. The full variable domain, in which reference TRBV7-9 and TRBJ2-1 provide the parts outside the CDR3, is DTGVSQNPRHKITKRGQNVTFRCDPISEHNRLYWYRQTLGQGPEFLTYFQNEAQLEKSRLLSDRFSAERPKGSFSTLEIQRTEQGDSAMYLCASTTNNEQFFGPGTRLTVL.

The rearrangement uses TRBV30 and TRBJ1-5, with 8 bases that match TRBD1. Germline assignment: CDR1 GTSNPN and CDR2 SVGIG (reference sequence). CDR3 length equals 17 residues. V lost 3 bases, J lost 1 base, and 11 bases stayed unmatched. The CDR3 region is CAWSGQGGYLSNQPQHF. The CDR3 nucleotides are TGTGCCTGGAGCGGACAGGGAGGTTACCTAAGCAATCAGCCCCAGCATTTT.

The chain uses TRBV5-1 and TRBJ2-5; 7 bases align to TRBD1. Germline CDR1 and CDR2: SGHRS and YFSETQ. V shed 4 bases and J 1 base; nucleotides not matched to a gene: 10. The CDR3 spans 16 residues. CDR3 protein: CASSPGQAHVQETQYF. The CDR3 DNA reads TGCGCCAGCAGCCCAGGACAGGCTCACGTCCAAGAGACCCAGTACTTC.

This clone was detected ten times or more. The chain couples TRBV2 to TRBJ1-5; 10 nucleotides agree with TRBD1. CDR1 SNHLY and CDR2 FYNNEI come from the germline V gene. The CDR3 runs to 15 residues. Losses at the gene ends were 3 bases for V and 5 bases for J; bases not matched to a gene: 4. CDR3 sequence (DNA): TGTGCCAGCAGTGAGGTAGGGACAGGGGATCAGCCCCAGCATTTT. Amino acids: CASSEVGTGDQPQHF.

V is TRBV5-5 and J is TRBJ2-7; D might be TRBD2 (5 bases). In germline, CDR1 is SGHKS, CDR2 YYEKEE (reference sequence). The ends were cut back, 4 bases at V and 6 bases at J, with 11 bases in the middle. This CDR3 spans 12 amino acids. CDR3 coding DNA: TGTGCCAGCAGCCGGGGTGGGGTCGAGCAGTACTTC. It specifies CASSRGGVEQYF.

The genes are TRBV5-4 and TRBJ2-3; D gene ambiguous. This CDR3 is built from 13 residues. The V end was cut by 2 bases, the J end by 7 bases, with 11 bases between. Germline V gene data show CDR1 as SGHNT and CDR2 as YYREEE (reference sequence). The chain's CDR3 is CASSFYAENTQYF. CDR3 nucleotides: TGTGCCAGCAGCTTTTATGCCGAGAATACGCAGTATTTT.

The sample holds one count of this clone. This chain joins TRBV5-1 and TRBJ2-3, with 8 positions matching TRBD2. Germline CDR1 SGHRS, CDR2 YFSETQ. The CDR3 length is 17 residues. Trimming removed 3 bases from V and 0 bases from J; junction bases left unmatched: 9. The DNA of the CDR3 is TGCGCCAGCAGCTCTGACCCTAGCGGGCTCAGCACAGATACGCAGTATTTT. As protein: CASSSDPSGLSTDTQYF.

The CDR3 protein is CASAPGEGNSPLHF. The CDR3, as DNA: TGTGCCAGCGCTCCTGGGGAGGGAAATTCACCCCTCCACTTT. The V call is TRBV19, the J call TRBJ1-6; D gene ambiguous. Germline V gives CDR1 LNHDA, CDR2 SQIVND (reference sequence). Trimming removed 9 bases from V and 7 bases from J, with 16 bases in between. This CDR3 has 14 residues.

The rearrangement uses TRBV3-1 (or the pseudogene TRBV3-2) and TRBJ2-2, with TRBD2 identical over 10 bases. CDR3 length equals 17 residues. V was pared by 4 bases and J by 6 bases, with 11 bases of the junction left unmatched. CDR1 LGHDT and CDR2 YNNKEL come from the germline V gene (reference sequence). The CDR3 is CASSPLQGAGGSGELFF. CDR3 DNA sequence: TGTGCCAGCAGCCCTCTACAGGGAGCGGGAGGGTCCGGGGAGCTGTTTTTT.

The genes are TRBV6-5 and TRBJ1-5, with D perhaps matching TRBD1 (6 bases). Trimming pared 6 bases from V and 6 bases from J, leaving 12 bases between. Per germline, CDR1 MNHEY and CDR2 SVGAGI. This CDR3 has 13 amino acids. CDR3 loop: CASSHREGQPQHF. The CDR3 region has the DNA TGTGCCAGCAGCCACAGGGAGGGTCAGCCCCAGCATTTT.